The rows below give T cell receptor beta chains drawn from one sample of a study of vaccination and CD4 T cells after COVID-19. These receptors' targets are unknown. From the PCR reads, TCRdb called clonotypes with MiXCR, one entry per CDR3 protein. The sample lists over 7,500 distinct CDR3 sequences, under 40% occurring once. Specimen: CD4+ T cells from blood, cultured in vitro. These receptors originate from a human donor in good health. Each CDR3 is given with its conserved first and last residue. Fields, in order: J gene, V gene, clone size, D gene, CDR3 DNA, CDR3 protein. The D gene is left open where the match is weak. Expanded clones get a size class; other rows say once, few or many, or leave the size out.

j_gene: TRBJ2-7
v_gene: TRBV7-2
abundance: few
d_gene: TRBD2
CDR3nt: TGTGCCAGCAGCCCCCGTTTAGTAGCGGGAGTGGTATACGAGCAGTACTTC
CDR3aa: CASSPRLVAGVVYEQYF

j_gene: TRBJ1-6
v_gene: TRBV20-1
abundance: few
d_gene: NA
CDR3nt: TGCAGTGCTAGCCCCCAGGGCGGGTCTTCACCCCTCCACTTT
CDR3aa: CSASPQGGSSPLHF

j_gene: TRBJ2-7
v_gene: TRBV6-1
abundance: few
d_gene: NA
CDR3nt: TGTGCCAGCAGTGAAACGTGGGGGCCGTCCTACGAGCAGTACTTC
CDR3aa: CASSETWGPSYEQYF

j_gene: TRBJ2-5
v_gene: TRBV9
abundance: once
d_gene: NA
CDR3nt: TGTGCCAGCAGCGTAACAGGCGGGGAGACCCAGTACTTC
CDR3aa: CASSVTGGETQYF

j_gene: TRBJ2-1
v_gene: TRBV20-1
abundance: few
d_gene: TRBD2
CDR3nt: TGCAGTGCTAGAGTTCGGACTAGCGGGAGTGGTAGTGAGCAGTTCTTC
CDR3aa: CSARVRTSGSGSEQFF

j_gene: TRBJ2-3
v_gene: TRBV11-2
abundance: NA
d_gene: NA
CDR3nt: TGTGCCAGCAGCCCCTCCGGGAGAGGGGGGGATACGCAGTATTTT
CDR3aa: CASSPSGRGGDTQYF

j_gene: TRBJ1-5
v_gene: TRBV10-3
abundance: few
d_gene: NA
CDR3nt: TGTGCCATCAGTGAAGGAGCACAGCCCCAGCATTTT
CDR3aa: CAISEGAQPQHF

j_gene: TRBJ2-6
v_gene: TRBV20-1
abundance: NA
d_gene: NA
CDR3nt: TGCAGTACGACCTTCAGGGGATTTAACTCGGGGGCCAACGTCCTGACTTTC
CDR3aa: CSTTFRGFNSGANVLTF

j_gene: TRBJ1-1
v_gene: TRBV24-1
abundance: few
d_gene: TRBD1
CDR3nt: TGTGCCACCAGTGAGACAGGGGCGACTGAAGCTTTCTTT
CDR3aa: CATSETGATEAFF

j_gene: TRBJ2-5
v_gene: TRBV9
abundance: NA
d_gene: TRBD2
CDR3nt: TGTGCCAGCAGTGGGGGAACTAGCGGGAGTTGGGAGACCCAGTACTTC
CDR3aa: CASSGGTSGSWETQYF

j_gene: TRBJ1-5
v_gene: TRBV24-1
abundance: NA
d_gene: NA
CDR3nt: TGTGCCACCAGTGATTTTAGCGGCATGCATTTT
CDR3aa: CATSDFSGMHF

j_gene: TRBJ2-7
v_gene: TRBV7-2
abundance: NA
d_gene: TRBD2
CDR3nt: TGTGCCAGCAGCTTAGGCCCTCCTAGCGGGAGTAGGTACGAGCAGTACTTC
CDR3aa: CASSLGPPSGSRYEQYF

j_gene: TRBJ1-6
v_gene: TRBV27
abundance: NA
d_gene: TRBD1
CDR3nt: TGTGCCAGCAGTTTACGGACAGGGAGCTCCTATAATTCACCCCTCCACTTT
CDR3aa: CASSLRTGSSYNSPLHF

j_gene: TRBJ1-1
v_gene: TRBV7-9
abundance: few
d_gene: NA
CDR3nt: TGTGCCAGCAGCTTAACAGGGCTCACTGAAGCTTTCTTT
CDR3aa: CASSLTGLTEAFF

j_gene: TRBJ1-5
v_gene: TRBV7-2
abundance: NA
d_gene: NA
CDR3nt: TGTGCCAGCAGCTTGAGGTCACCATTTATGGGCGGCAATCAGCCCCAGCATTTT
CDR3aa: CASSLRSPFMGGNQPQHF

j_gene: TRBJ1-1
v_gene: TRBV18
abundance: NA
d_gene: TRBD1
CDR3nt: TGTGCCAGCTCACAGGGGACAGACAGGGAAGCTTTCTTT
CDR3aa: CASSQGTDREAFF

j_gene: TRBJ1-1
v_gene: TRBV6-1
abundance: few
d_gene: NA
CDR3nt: TGTGCCAGCAGCTCCGGGCGGGGGGAAAACACTGAAGCTTTCTTT
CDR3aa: CASSSGRGENTEAFF

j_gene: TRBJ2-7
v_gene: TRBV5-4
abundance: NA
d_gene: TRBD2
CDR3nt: TGTGCCAGCAGCTGGACTAGCGGGAGTTTTCCCTACGAGCAGTACTTC
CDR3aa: CASSWTSGSFPYEQYF